This TCR beta chain appears in the sequencing data of a study of T cell responses to AZD1222 COVID-19 vaccine. The study's findings and limits: No day 14 peak samples; only post-peak repertoires were characterized. Following two doses of AZD1222, Spike-specific TCR breadth and depth rose. Reportedly, nearly half the spike-specific TCRs target unmutated variant regions.

The germline CDR1 and CDR2 sequences are MDHEN and SYDVKM. V was trimmed by 2 bases and J by 8 bases, leaving 15 bases between them. This CDR3 spans 14 amino acids. Judged by abundance, this clone is medium-sized. Its antigen is as yet unknown. The assay was immunoSEQ multiplex PCR, and TCRdb's table has in-frame clones only and misses some. Here the sample spans some 81,000 clones, 80% to 90% being singletons. Second-dose schedules of about 4 or about 12 weeks were combined. The V and J genes are TRBV28 and TRBJ1-2; D may be TRBD1 (5 bases). This TCR came from an adult who received the AZD1222 COVID-19 vaccine. Sequences were derived from peripheral blood, sampled 28 days after the second AZD1222 dose. The CDR3 bases are TGTGCCAGCAGTTTAGGGGCCGCAGCCGCCGGCTACACCTTC. This encodes CASSLGAAAAGYTF.